Each of the 9 T cell receptor beta chains below was sequenced from the same sample in a study of shared clonotypes between healthy human individuals. Only in-frame clones appear in the TCRdb table, and some are missing; sequencing was by immunoSEQ multiplex PCR. Among hundreds of thousands of clones listed, about 78% were seen once. Sequencing was done on a sample of memory CD4+ T cells sorted from blood. The sample's subset: CD45RA-negative fraction. The receptors here all came from a woman under 40 in good health.

CDR3 nucleotide sequence: TGTGCCAGCAGCCTGCCGGGATTCCAAGAGACCCAGTACTTC. The encoded protein is CASSLPGFQETQYF. The chain links TRBV7-9 to TRBJ2-5; possibly TRBD2 for D (5 bases). From germline, CDR1 is SEHNR and CDR2 FQNEAQ (reference sequence). Trimming stripped 5 bases from V and 1 base from J, with 11 bases between. This CDR3 comprises 14 residues.

The chain is built from TRBV5-1 and TRBJ2-7, with TRBD2 as a possible D gene (5 bases). From germline, CDR1 is SGHRS and CDR2 YFSETQ. V dropped 0 bases and J dropped 3 bases, with 13 bases sitting between them. The CDR3 loop spans 15 amino acids. The DNA for the CDR3 is TGCGCCAGCAGCTTGGTAGTGGGAGCGGACTACGAGCAGTACTTC. The encoded protein is CASSLVVGADYEQYF.

The chain is built from TRBV5-8 and TRBJ1-3; D ambiguous. Germline V gene sequence: CDR1 SGHTS, CDR2 YDEGEE. Deletions cut 3 bases from V and 0 bases from J, with 13 bases between. The CDR3 has 16 amino acids. CDR3 nucleotides: TGTGCCAGCAGCTCGGGCCTTATTTACTCTGGAAACACCATATATTTT. It yields the protein CASSSGLIYSGNTIYF.

In this sample, this clone turned up a few times. This sample also contains other DNA sequences that code for the same CDR3. The chain is built from TRBV5-1 and TRBJ2-1, with D hard to call. Trimming took 4 bases from V and 3 from J, leaving 14 bases between them. The germline gives CDR1 SGHRS, CDR2 YFSETQ. The CDR3 runs 15 residues. CDR3 in amino acids: CASSLASLGYNEQFF. The CDR3 nucleotides read TGCGCCAGCAGCCTGGCAAGTTTGGGCTACAATGAGCAGTTCTTC.

CDR3 protein: CASSERGSGVYNEQFF. CDR3 DNA sequence: TGTGCCAGCAGCGAGAGGGGTAGCGGGGTTTACAATGAGCAGTTCTTC. J is TRBJ2-1 and V is TRBV9; 8 positions agree with TRBD2. The V gene's germline CDR1 is SGDLS and CDR2 YYNGEE. This CDR3 comprises 16 residues. V shed 3 bases and J 4 bases; nucleotides not matched to a gene: 9.

This chain links TRBV15 with TRBJ2-3; possibly TRBD1 or TRBD2 for D (5 bases each). Germline values: CDR1 LNHNV, CDR2 YYDKDF (reference sequence). V was trimmed by 5 bases and J by 1 base, leaving 16 bases between them. This CDR3 region has 16 residues. CDR3 loop: CATSRGNGLGTDTQYF. CDR3 coding DNA: TGTGCCACCAGCCGGGGCAACGGGTTAGGCACAGATACGCAGTATTTT.

The rearrangement uses TRBV5-1 and TRBJ2-1; 13 bases map to TRBD2. This CDR3 region has 17 residues. Germline loops: CDR1 SGHRS, CDR2 YFSETQ. The V and J ends lost 2 bases and 2 bases, in that order; junction bases with no gene match: 4. CDR3 coding DNA: TGCGCCAGCAGCTTCAACGGACTAGCGGGGGCCTACAATGAGCAGTTCTTC. Translating gives CASSFNGLAGAYNEQFF.

This chain links TRBV4-2 with TRBJ1-2; no firm D call. V dropped 1 base and J dropped 7 bases, with 7 bases sitting between them. The CDR3 has 12 amino acids. CDR1 is LGHNA, CDR2 YNFKEQ, per germline. In DNA form, the CDR3 reads TGTGCCAGCAGCCAAGGGTCCTTTGGCTACACCTTC. Its protein product is CASSQGSFGYTF.

A few counts support this clone. The J gene is TRBJ2-3, the V gene TRBV5-4, with D possibly being TRBD1 (6 bases). This CDR3 has 15 amino acids. The V gene lost 4 bases and the J gene lost 1 base, with 13 bases spanning the gap. CDR1 and CDR2 from the germline V gene are SGHNT and YYREEE (reference sequence). The CDR3 sequence: CASSQQGRRTDTQYF. CDR3 nucleotide sequence: TGTGCCAGCAGCCAACAGGGCCGCCGCACAGATACGCAGTATTTT.